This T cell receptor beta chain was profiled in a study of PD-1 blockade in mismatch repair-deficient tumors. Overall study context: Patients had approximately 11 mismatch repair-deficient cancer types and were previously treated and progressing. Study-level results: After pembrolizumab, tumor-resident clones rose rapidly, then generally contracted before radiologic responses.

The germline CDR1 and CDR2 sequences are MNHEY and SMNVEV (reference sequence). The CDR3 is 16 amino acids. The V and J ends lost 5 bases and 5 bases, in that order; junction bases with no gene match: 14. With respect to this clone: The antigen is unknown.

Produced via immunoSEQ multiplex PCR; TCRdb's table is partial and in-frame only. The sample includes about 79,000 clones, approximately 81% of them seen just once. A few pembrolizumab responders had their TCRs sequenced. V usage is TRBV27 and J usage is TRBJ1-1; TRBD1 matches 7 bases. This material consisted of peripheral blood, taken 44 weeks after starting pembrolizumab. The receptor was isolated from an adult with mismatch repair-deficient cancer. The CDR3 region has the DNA TGTGCCAGCAGTCCGAGACAGGGAAAGATTGGGACTGAAGCTTTCTTT. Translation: CASSPRQGKIGTEAFF.